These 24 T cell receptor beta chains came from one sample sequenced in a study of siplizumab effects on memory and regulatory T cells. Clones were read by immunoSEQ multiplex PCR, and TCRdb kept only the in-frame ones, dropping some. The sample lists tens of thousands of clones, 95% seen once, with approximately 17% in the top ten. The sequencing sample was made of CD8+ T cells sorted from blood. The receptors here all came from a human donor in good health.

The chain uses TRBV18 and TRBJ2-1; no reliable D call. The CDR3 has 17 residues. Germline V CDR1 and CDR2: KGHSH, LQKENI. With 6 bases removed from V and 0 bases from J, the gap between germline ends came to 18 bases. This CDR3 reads CASSWIGMLDSYNEQFF. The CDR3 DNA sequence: TGTGCCAGCTCCTGGATAGGAATGCTAGACTCCTACAATGAGCAGTTCTTC. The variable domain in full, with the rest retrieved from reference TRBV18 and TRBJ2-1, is NAGVMQNPRHLVRRRGQEARLRCSPMKGHSHVYWYRQLPEEGLKFMVYLQKENIIDESGMPKERFSAEFPKEGPSILRIQQVVRGDSAAYFCASSWIGMLDSYNEQFFGPGTRLTVL.

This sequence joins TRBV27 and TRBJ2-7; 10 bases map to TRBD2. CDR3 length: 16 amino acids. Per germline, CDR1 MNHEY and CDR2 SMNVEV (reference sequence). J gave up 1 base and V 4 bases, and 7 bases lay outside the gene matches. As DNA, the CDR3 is TGTGCCAGCAGTTCCGGAACTAGCGGGGCTTCCTACGAGCAGTACTTC. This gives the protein CASSSGTSGASYEQYF.

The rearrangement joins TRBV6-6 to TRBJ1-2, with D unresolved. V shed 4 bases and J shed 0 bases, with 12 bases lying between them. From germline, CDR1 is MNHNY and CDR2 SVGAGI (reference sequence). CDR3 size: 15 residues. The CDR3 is CASSSRQASNYGYTF. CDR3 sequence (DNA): TGTGCCAGCAGTTCGCGGCAGGCCTCTAACTATGGCTACACCTTC.

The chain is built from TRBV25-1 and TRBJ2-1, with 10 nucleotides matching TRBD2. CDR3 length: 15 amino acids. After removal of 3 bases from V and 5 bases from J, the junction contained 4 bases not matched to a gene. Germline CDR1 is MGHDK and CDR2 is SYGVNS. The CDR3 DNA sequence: TGTGCCAGCAGTGAGCTAGCGGGAGAGGACAATGAGCAGTTCTTC. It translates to CASSELAGEDNEQFF.

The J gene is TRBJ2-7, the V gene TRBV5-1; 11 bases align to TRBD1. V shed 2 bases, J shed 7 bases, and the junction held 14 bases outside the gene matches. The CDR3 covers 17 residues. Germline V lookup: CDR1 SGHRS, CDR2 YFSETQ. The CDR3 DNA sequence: TGCGCCAGCAGCTTTGGCCCAACCGGGACAGGGGGTTGGGAGCAGTACTTC. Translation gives CASSFGPTGTGGWEQYF.

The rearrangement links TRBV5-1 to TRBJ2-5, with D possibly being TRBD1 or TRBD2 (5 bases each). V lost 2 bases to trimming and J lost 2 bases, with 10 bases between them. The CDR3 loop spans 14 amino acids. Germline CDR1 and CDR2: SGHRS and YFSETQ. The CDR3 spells CASSLRGRQETQYF. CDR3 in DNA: TGCGCCAGCAGCTTAAGGGGACGGCAAGAGACCCAGTACTTC.

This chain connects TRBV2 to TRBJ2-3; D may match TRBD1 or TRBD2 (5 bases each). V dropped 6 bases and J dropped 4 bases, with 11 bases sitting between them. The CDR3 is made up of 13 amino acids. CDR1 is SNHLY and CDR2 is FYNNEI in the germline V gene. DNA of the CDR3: TGTGCCAGCAGCTCGATGGGGGCAGATACGCAGTATTTT. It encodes CASSSMGADTQYF. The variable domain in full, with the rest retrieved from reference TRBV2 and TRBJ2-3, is EPEVTQTPSHQVTQMGQEVILRCVPISNHLYFYWYRQILGQKVEFLVSFYNNEISEKSEIFDDQFSVERPDGSNFTLKIRSTKLEDSAMYFCASSSMGADTQYFGPGTRLTVL.

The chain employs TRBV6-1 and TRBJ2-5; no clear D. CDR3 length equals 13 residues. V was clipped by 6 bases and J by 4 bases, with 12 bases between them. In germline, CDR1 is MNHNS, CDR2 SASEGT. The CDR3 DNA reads TGTGCCAGCAGACGAATCCAGATAGAGACCCAGTACTTC. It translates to CASRRIQIETQYF.

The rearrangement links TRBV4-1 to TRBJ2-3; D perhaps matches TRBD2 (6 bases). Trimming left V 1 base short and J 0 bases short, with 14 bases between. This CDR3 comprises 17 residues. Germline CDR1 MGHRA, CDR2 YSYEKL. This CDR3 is CASSQGDSGRSTDTQYF. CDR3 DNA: TGCGCCAGCAGCCAAGGGGATAGCGGAAGAAGCACAGATACGCAGTATTTT.

The CDR3 loop is CSVLEGDYGYTF. In DNA, the CDR3 is TGCAGCGTTCTTGAGGGAGACTATGGCTACACCTTC. The V and J genes are TRBV29-1 and TRBJ1-2, with D unresolved. The V and J ends lost 5 bases and 3 bases respectively, with 10 bases between them. Germline V gene data show CDR1 as SQVTM and CDR2 as ANQGSEA. The CDR3 spans 12 residues.

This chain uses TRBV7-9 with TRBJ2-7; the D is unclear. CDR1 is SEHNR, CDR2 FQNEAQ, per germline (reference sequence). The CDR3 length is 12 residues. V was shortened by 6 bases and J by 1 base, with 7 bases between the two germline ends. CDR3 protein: CASRHKSYEQYF. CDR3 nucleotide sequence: TGTGCCAGCAGGCATAAATCCTACGAGCAGTACTTC.

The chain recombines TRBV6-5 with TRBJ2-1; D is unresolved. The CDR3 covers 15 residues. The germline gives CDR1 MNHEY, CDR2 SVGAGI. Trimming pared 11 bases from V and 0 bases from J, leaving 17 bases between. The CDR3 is CAHDCLLTSYNEQFF. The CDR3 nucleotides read TGTGCCCACGATTGTTTGCTTACCTCCTACAATGAGCAGTTCTTC.

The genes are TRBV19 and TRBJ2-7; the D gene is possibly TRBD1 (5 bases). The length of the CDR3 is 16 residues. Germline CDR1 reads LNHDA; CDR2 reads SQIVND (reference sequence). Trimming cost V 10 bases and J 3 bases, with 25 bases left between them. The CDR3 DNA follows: TGTGCCACCAGCCCAATAAATCAGGGATTTGGCTACGAGCAGTACTTC. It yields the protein CATSPINQGFGYEQYF. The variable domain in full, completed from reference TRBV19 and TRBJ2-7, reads DGGITQSPKYLFRKEGQNVTLSCEQNLNHDAMYWYRQDPGQGLRLIYYSQIVNDFQKGDIAEGYSVSREKKESFPLTVTSAQKNPTAFYLCATSPINQGFGYEQYFGPGTRLTVT.

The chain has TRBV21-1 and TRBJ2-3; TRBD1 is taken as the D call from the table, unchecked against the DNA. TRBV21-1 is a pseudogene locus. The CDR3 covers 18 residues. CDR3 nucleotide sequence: TGTGCCAGCAGCATTAACCTCAAGGGACAGACTAGCACAGATACGCAGTATTTT. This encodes CASSINLKGQTSTDTQYF.

CDR3 protein: CASTSDSNSNQPQHF. CDR3 nucleotides: TGTGCCAGTACCTCAGACAGTAATAGCAATCAGCCCCAGCATTTT. The chain joins TRBV19 to TRBJ1-5; possibly TRBD1 for D (5 bases). Germline V CDR1 and CDR2: LNHDA, SQIVND (reference sequence). V was pared by 7 bases and J by 0 bases, with 13 bases between. This CDR3 comprises 15 residues. Together with reference TRBV19 and TRBJ1-5, the CDR3 gives the full variable domain: DGGITQSPKYLFRKEGQNVTLSCEQNLNHDAMYWYRQDPGQGLRLIYYSQIVNDFQKGDIAEGYSVSREKKESFPLTVTSAQKNPTAFYLCASTSDSNSNQPQHFGDGTRLSIL.

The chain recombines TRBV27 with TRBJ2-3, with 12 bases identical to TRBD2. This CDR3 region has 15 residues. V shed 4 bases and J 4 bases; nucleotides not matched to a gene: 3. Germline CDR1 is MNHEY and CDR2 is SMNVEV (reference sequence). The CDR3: CASSSLAGGSDTQYF. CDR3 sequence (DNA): TGTGCCAGCAGTTCACTAGCGGGAGGTTCAGATACGCAGTATTTT.

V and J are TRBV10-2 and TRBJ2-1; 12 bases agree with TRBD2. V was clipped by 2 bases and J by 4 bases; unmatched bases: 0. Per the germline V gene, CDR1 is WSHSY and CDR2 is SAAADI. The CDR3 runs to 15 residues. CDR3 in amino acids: CASSEGLAGYNEQFF. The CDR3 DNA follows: TGCGCCAGCAGTGAGGGACTAGCGGGATACAATGAGCAGTTCTTC.

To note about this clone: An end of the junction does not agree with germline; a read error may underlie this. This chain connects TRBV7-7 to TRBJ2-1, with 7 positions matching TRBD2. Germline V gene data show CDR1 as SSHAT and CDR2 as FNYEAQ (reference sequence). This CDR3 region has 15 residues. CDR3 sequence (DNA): TGTGCTAGCAGCTTAGGTCTAGCGGAGTACAATGAGCAGTTCTTC. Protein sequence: CASSLGLAEYNEQFF.

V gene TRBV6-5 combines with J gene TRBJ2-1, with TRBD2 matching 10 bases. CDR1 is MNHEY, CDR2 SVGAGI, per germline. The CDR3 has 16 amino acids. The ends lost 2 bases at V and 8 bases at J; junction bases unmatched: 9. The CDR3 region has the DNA TGTGCCAGCAGTTACGCTCTAGCGGGAGTGAGCGATGAGCAGTTCTTC. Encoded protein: CASSYALAGVSDEQFF.

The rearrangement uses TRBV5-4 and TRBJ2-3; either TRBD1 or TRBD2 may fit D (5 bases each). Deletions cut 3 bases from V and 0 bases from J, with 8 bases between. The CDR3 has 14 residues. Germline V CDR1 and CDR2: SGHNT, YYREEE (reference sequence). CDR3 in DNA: TGTGCCAGCAGCTGGGACCCTAGCACAGATACGCAGTATTTT. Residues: CASSWDPSTDTQYF.

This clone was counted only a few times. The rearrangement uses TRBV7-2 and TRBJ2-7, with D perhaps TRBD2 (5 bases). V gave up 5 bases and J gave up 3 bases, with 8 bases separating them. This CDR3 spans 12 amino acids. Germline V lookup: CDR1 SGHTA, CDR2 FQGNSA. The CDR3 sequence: CASSPRGYEQYF. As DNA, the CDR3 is TGTGCCAGCAGCCCCCGGGGCTACGAGCAGTACTTC.

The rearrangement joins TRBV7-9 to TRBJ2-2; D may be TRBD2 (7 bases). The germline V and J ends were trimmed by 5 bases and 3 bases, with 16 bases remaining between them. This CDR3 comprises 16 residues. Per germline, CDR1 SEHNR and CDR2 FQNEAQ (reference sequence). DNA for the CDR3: TGTGCCAGCAGCCTGTCGGGGGGCGCACACACCGGGGAGCTGTTTTTT. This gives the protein CASSLSGGAHTGELFF.

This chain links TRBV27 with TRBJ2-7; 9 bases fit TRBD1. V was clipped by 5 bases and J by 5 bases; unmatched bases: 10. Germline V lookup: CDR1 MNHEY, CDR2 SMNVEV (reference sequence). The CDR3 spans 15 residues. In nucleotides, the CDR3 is TGTGCCAGCAGTCCCAGGACAGGGGTGGCCCACGAGCAGTACTTC. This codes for CASSPRTGVAHEQYF.

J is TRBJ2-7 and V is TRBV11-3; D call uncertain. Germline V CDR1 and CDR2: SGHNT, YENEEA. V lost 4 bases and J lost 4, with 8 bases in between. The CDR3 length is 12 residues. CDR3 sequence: CASSSRRYEQYF. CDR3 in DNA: TGTGCCAGCAGCTCCCGACGTTACGAGCAGTACTTC.